This section outlines one TCR beta chain sequence together with its context. This clone was picked up many times. Its target antigen remains unknown. One end of the junction fails to match germline, which may point to a read error. This specimen comes from a study of beta chain features in type 1 diabetes (dated by TCRdb to the late 2010s). Concerning the study at large: Patients and healthy donors did not differ in mean age, gender distribution, total cell number or subset yield. Whereas all 30 or so donors provided naive and central memory subsets, regulatory and stem cell-like memory subsets were isolated from just 8 patients and roughly eight healthy donors. Across all samples, around 99 million sorted cells were examined, and cell number per subset correlated strongly with RNA yield. In the study, TCRB repertoires of sorted circulating CD4+ T cell subsets from recently diagnosed type 1 diabetes patients were compared with those of matched healthy donors.

On the study overall, not on this receptor specifically: In all four CD4+ subsets, TCRB CDR3 length was moderately but significantly shorter in type 1 diabetes patients. Naive, central memory and regulatory TCRB repertoires appeared to be more similar among patients than among healthy donors. At VDJ recombination sites, patients with type 1 diabetes made fewer insertions and deleted more nucleotides, a pattern implying thymic rearrangement abnormalities. PCR might favor shorter templates, but patient and control samples were amplified and corrected together, so any skew would affect both groups equally. Only small numbers of individuals were included in the HLA sub-analyses, which left unresolved whether HLA type had any influence on TCRB rearrangement. Because cDNA was sequenced instead of genomic DNA, highly expressing activated cells could be over-represented, though the groups showed no difference in activation or CD3 levels.

From each donor, a single peripheral blood sample of 95 to 150 mL on average was drawn into heparinised tubes. Using a panel that included CD45RO, CCR7, CD25, CD127, CD95 and CD27, naive, central memory, regulatory and stem cell-like memory CD4+ T cells were sorted on a BD FACSAria II. Purity was above 98% for every sorted population. PBMCs were isolated right away by Lymphoprep density gradient centrifugation and were stained directly, without culture. Samples were stained and sorted in pairs, with one healthy donor and one patient per experiment, so that batch effects were minimized. According to the germline V gene (reference sequence), CDR1 reads DFQATT and CDR2 reads SNEGSKA. The CDR3 numbers 11 residues from cysteine through phenylalanine. Left in the record is the CDR3 DNA by itself, 33 bases read in frame from the first base. The entire isolated RNA was reverse transcribed using the High Capacity cDNA Reverse Transcription Kit, and thus expressed TCRB transcripts were sequenced. Deep immunoSEQ sequencing was performed on naive, central memory and regulatory T cell samples, with an average of about 3.57 million total reads per sample. After sorted cells were lysed in RLT buffer, RNA was extracted with DNase-treated RNeasy Micro or Mini kits, with the choice depending on cell number. Each cell subset was processed on its own to prevent cross-contamination, while patient and healthy donor samples were processed together. The immunoSEQ multiplex PCR was used to amplify TCRB sequences from cDNA, generating 87-bp fragments that spanned the CDR3 region. Amplicons were sequenced on the Illumina HiSeq platform. On the study's bioinformatics: PCR bias was computationally corrected using synthetic template baselines, reads within Hamming distance 2 were collapsed, and singletons that could not be merged were discarded. Reads were aligned to IMGT to assign V, D and J genes, CDR3 length, and insertions or deletions at six rearrangement sites. Within each subset, clonotype counts were normalized to the number of sorted cells before true diversity and Gini coefficients were calculated with the tcR R package. The overlap coefficient, calculated on TCRB nucleotide sequences, was used to measure repertoire sharing. TCRdb stores this immuneACCESS table with in-frame sequences only. Part of the clones is absent; in the studies checked, under half of the shortfall reflects unresolved V genes, and no reason is known for the rest. V and J calls and clone size are as listed in that table; D and trimming were resolved from the DNA. For this sample there are under 350,000 clones; 8% appear just once. Jointly, the top ten make up about 0.93% of the sample.

The sequencing input was central memory CD4+ T cells from blood. The chain links TRBV20-1 with TRBJ1-4; the D gene is possibly TRBD1, with 5 bases matching. The clonotype comes from a woman aged 18 to 35 in good health. For the CDR3, the sequence is CSARLRDLSIF. The sequenced DNA: TGCAGTGCTAGACTCCGGGACCTGTCGATTTTT.